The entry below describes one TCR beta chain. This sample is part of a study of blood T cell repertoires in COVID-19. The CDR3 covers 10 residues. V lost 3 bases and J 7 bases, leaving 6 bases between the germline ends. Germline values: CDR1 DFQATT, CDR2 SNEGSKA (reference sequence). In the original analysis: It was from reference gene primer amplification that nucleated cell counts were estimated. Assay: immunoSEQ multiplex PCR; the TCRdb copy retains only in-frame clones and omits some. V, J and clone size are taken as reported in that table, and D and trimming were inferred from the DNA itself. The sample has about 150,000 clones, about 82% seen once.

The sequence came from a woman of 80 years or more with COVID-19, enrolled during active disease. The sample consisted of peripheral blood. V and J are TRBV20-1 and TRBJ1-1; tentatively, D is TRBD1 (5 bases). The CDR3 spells CSASDSEAFF. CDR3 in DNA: TGCAGTGCTAGCGACAGTGAAGCTTTCTTT.